This T cell receptor (beta chain) emerged from a study of T cells in localized non-small cell lung cancer. Sequencing was performed with immunoSEQ multiplex PCR; in TCRdb, only in-frame clones are kept and a portion is missing. This sample has 50,000 to 60,000 clones, with 85% to 90% found just once. Broader study findings: A median of roughly 57 clones ranked among the top 100 in tumor appeared in adjacent lung. Higher blood T cell density tracked longer overall survival.

Looked up from germline, CDR1 is MNHEY and CDR2 is SMNVEV (reference sequence). The CDR3 runs to 13 residues. Trimming took 6 bases from V and 5 from J; bases not matched to a gene: 6. Regarding this clone: No antigen is known for it.

Sequencing used PBMCs, obtained before any cancer treatment. J is TRBJ1-2 and V is TRBV27; 7 nucleotides agree with TRBD1. The sequence was collected from a female donor with stage II lung adenocarcinoma. This chain's CDR3 is CASSLTGFYGYTF. The CDR3 DNA sequence: TGTGCCAGCAGCCTGACAGGGTTTTATGGCTACACCTTC.